This TCR beta chain comes out of a study of blood T cells in healthy people across ages. Study-level findings and limits: Using unsorted PBMCs precluded a conclusive naive versus antigen-experienced comparison.

Concerning this clonotype itself: The target antigen is unknown.

PCR was performed a second time for about 7 to 11 cycles using a sample-barcoded 5' primer and a J-beta primer mix. One entry per CDR3 protein results from TCRdb running MiXCR on the 5' RACE reads. This table holds 700,000 or so distinct CDR3 sequences, over 20% found once. The sequencing sample was made of blood. The clonotype was recovered from a man between 65 and 85 years old in good health.

The CDR3 sequence: CATSWGRGRSTDTQYF. The CDR3 region has the DNA TGTGCCACCAGTTGGGGAAGGGGCAGGAGCACAGATACGCAGTATTTT. The chain carries TRBV24-1 and TRBJ2-3; TRBD1 is a possible D gene (5 bases). Trimming cost V 6 bases and J 0 bases, with 15 bases left between them. The CDR3 is 16 amino acids. Germline V gene data show CDR1 as KGHDR and CDR2 as SFDVKD.